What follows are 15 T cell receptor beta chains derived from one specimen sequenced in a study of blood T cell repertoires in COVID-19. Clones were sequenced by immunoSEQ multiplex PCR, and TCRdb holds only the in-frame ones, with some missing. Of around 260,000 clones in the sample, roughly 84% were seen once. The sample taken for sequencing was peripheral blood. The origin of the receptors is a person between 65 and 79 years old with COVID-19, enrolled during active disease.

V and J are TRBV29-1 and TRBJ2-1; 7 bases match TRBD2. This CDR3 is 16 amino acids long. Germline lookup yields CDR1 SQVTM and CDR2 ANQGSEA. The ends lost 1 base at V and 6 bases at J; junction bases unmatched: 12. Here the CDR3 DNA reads TGCAGCGTTGAAGTTCCGGGACTAAAGCTGTTCAATGAGCAGTTCTTC. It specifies CSVEVPGLKLFNEQFF.

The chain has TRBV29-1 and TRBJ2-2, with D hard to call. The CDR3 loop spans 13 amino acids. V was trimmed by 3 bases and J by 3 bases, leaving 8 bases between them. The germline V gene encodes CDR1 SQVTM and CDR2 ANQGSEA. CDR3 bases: TGCAGCGTTGATTGGTCGGACACCGGGGAGCTGTTTTTT. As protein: CSVDWSDTGELFF.

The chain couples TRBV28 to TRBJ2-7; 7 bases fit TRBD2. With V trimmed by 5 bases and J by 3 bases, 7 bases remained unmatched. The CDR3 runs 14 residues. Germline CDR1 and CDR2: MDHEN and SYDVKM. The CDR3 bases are TGTGCCAGCAGTCCCAGCGGGACCTTCTACGAGCAGTACTTC. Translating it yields CASSPSGTFYEQYF.

The CDR3 sequence is CASSNRGIAGTDTQYF. For the CDR3, the DNA is TGCGCCAGCAGCAACAGGGGAATTGCGGGCACAGATACGCAGTATTTT. This chain uses TRBV5-1 with TRBJ2-3, with 7 nucleotides matching TRBD1. The CDR3 extends over 16 amino acids. Germline CDR1 and CDR2: SGHRS and YFSETQ. Unmatched junction bases numbered 9, after V lost 4 bases and J lost 1 base.

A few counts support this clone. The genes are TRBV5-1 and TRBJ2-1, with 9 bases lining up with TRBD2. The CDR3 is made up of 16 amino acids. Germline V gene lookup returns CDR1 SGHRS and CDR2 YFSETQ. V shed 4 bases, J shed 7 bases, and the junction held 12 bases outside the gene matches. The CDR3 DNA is TGCGCCAGCAGCCGCGAACCGGGACTAGCTTTTAATGAGCAGTTCTTC. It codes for CASSREPGLAFNEQFF.

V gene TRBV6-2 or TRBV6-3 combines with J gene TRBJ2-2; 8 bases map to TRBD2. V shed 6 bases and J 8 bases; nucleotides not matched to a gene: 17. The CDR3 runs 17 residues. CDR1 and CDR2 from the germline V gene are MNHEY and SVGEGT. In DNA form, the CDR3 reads TGTGCCAGCAGCAAAACCAGCGGGGGACCAAAACCTGGGGAGCTGTTTTTT. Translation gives CASSKTSGGPKPGELFF.

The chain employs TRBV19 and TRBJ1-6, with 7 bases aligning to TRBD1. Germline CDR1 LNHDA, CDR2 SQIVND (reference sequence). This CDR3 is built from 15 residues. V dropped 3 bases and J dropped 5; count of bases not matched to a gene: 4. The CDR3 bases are TGTGCCAGTAGTATGGAGGGGGCGGATAATTCACCCCTCCACTTT. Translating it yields CASSMEGADNSPLHF.

The CDR3 reads CSAEGDRGAETQYF. The CDR3 nucleotides read TGCAGCGCCGAGGGGGACAGAGGTGCCGAGACCCAGTACTTC. The V and J genes are TRBV29-1 and TRBJ2-5, with 7 bases aligning to TRBD1. This CDR3 contains 14 residues. The J segment lost 5 bases and the V segment lost 7 bases, leaving 13 bases of the junction unmatched. Germline-derived CDR1 and CDR2 are SQVTM and ANQGSEA.

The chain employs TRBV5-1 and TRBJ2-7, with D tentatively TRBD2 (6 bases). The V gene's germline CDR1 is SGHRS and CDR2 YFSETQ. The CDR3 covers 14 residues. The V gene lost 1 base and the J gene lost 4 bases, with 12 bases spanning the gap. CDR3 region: CASSLTSNVYEQYF. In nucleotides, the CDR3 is TGCGCCAGCAGCTTGACTAGCAATGTTTACGAGCAGTACTTC.

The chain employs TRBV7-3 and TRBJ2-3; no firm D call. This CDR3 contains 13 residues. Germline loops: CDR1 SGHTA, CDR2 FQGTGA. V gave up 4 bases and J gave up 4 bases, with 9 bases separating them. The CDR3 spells CASSSQAPDTQYF. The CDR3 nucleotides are TGTGCCAGCAGCTCCCAGGCGCCAGATACGCAGTATTTT. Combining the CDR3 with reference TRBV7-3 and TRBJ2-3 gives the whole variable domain GAGVSQTPSNKVTEKGKYVELRCDPISGHTALYWYRQSLGQGPEFLIYFQGTGAADDSGLPNDRFFAVRPEGSVSTLKIQRTERGDSAVYLCASSSQAPDTQYFGPGTRLTVL.

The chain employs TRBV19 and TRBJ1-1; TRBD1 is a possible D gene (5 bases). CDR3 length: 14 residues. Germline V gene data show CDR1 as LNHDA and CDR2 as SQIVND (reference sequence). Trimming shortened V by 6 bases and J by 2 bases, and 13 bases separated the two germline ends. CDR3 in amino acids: CASRINQGNTEAFF. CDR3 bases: TGTGCCAGTAGAATTAACCAGGGAAACACTGAAGCTTTCTTT. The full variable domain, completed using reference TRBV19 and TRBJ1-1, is DGGITQSPKYLFRKEGQNVTLSCEQNLNHDAMYWYRQDPGQGLRLIYYSQIVNDFQKGDIAEGYSVSREKKESFPLTVTSAQKNPTAFYLCASRINQGNTEAFFGQGTRLTVV.

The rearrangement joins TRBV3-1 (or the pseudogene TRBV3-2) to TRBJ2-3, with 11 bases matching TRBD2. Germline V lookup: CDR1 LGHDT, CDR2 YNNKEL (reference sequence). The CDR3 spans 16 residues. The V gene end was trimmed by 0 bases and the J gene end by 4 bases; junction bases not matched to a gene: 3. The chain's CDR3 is CASSQDLAGGSDTQYF. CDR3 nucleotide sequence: TGTGCCAGCAGCCAAGACCTAGCGGGGGGTTCAGATACGCAGTATTTT.

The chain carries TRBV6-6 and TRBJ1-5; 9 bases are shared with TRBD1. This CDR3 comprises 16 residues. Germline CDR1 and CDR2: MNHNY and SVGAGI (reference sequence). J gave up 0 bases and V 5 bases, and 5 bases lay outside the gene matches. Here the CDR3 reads CASSRQGVYSNQPQHF. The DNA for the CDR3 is TGTGCCAGCAGTCGACAGGGGGTTTATAGCAATCAGCCCCAGCATTTT.

CDR3 region: CASRMRRRFGNEKLFF. CDR3 DNA: TGTGCCAGCCGAATGAGAAGGAGGTTCGGAAATGAAAAACTGTTTTTT. The chain has TRBV2 and TRBJ1-4, with D hard to call. The germline CDR1 and CDR2 sequences are SNHLY and FYNNEI. The CDR3 contains 16 residues. The ends were cut back, 8 bases at V and 5 bases at J, with 21 bases in the middle.

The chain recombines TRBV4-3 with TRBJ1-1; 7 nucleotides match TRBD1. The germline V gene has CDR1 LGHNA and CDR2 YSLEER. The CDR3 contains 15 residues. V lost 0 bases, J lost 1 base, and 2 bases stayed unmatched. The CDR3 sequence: CASSQDGTENTEAFF. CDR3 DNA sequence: TGCGCCAGCAGCCAAGATGGGACAGAGAACACTGAAGCTTTCTTT.